Listed below are T cell receptor beta chains from one sample, sequenced in a study of blood T cell repertoires in COVID-19. Data came from immunoSEQ multiplex PCR; TCRdb stores just in-frame clones and leaves some out. This sample has 180,000 or so clones; about 88% occur once, and the top ten carry around 1.5%. Sequencing used peripheral blood. The receptors come from a man aged 18-30 years with active or convalescent COVID-19. The CDR3 runs from the conserved cysteine through the conserved F or W. A D gene is named only where the DNA matches it firmly. Clone size is shown for a subset of rows, as once, few, many or a class of expanded clone.

abundance: NA
v_gene: TRBV5-1
d_gene: TRBD1
j_gene: TRBJ2-3
len: 14
CDR3nt: TGCGCCAGCAGCAAGGGACAGGGCGCAGATACGCAGTATTTT
CDR3aa: CASSKGQGADTQYF

abundance: NA
v_gene: TRBV19
d_gene: TRBD1
j_gene: TRBJ1-1
len: 14
CDR3nt: TGTGCCAGTAGCATCACAGGGGCCGGGACTGAAGCTTTCTTT
CDR3aa: CASSITGAGTEAFF

abundance: NA
v_gene: TRBV7-2
d_gene: TRBD1
j_gene: TRBJ1-5
len: 16
CDR3nt: TGTGCCAGCAGCGGGACAGGGGGCAAGGGCAATCAGCCCCAGCATTTT
CDR3aa: CASSGTGGKGNQPQHF

abundance: NA
v_gene: TRBV4-2
d_gene: TRBD1
j_gene: TRBJ1-2
len: 14
CDR3nt: TGTGCCAGCAGCCAAAGCGGACAGGGTCGGAGTTACACCTTC
CDR3aa: CASSQSGQGRSYTF

abundance: NA
v_gene: TRBV5-1
d_gene: TRBD1
j_gene: TRBJ2-5
len: 16
CDR3nt: TGCGCCAGCAGCTTGGGGGACAGGGGGCAGCAAGAGACCCAGTACTTC
CDR3aa: CASSLGDRGQQETQYF

abundance: NA
v_gene: TRBV7-6
d_gene: TRBD1
j_gene: TRBJ2-1
len: 15
CDR3nt: TGTGCCAGCAGCACCGGACAGGGGAACTACAATGAGCAGTTCTTC
CDR3aa: CASSTGQGNYNEQFF

abundance: NA
v_gene: TRBV3-1/TRBV3-2
d_gene: TRBD1
j_gene: TRBJ2-5
len: 17
CDR3nt: TGTGCCAGCAGCCAAGACCACCGGACAGGGCTCCAAGAGACCCAGTACTTC
CDR3aa: CASSQDHRTGLQETQYF

abundance: NA
v_gene: TRBV28
d_gene: NA
j_gene: TRBJ2-5
len: 14
CDR3nt: TGTGCCAGCAGTTTCCCCGGGTACCAAGAGACCCAGTACTTC
CDR3aa: CASSFPGYQETQYF

abundance: NA
v_gene: TRBV15
d_gene: NA
j_gene: TRBJ1-6
len: 16
CDR3nt: TGTGCCACCAGCAGAGATCCCGGGGTCTATAATTCACCCCTCCACTTT
CDR3aa: CATSRDPGVYNSPLHF

abundance: NA
v_gene: TRBV3-1/TRBV3-2
d_gene: TRBD1
j_gene: TRBJ1-1
len: 16
CDR3nt: TGTGCCAGCAGCCCGGGACAGGGGGCTCCGAACACTGAAGCTTTCTTT
CDR3aa: CASSPGQGAPNTEAFF

abundance: NA
v_gene: TRBV9
d_gene: TRBD1
j_gene: TRBJ2-3
len: 15
CDR3nt: TGTGCCAGCAGCGTACAGGGGGCAGGCACAGATACGCAGTATTTT
CDR3aa: CASSVQGAGTDTQYF

abundance: NA
v_gene: TRBV6-4
d_gene: NA
j_gene: TRBJ2-1
len: 10
CDR3nt: TGTGCCAGCCGCTACAATGAGCAGTTCTTC
CDR3aa: CASRYNEQFF

abundance: NA
v_gene: TRBV2
d_gene: TRBD1
j_gene: TRBJ1-2
len: 14
CDR3nt: TGTGCCAGCACCGGGACAGGAAATAACTATGGCTACACCTTC
CDR3aa: CASTGTGNNYGYTF

abundance: NA
v_gene: TRBV12-3/TRBV12-4
d_gene: NA
j_gene: TRBJ2-3
len: 13
CDR3nt: TGTGCCAGCAGTATTCGACCGCGGGATACGCAGTATTTT
CDR3aa: CASSIRPRDTQYF

abundance: NA
v_gene: TRBV27
d_gene: NA
j_gene: TRBJ1-2
len: 14
CDR3nt: TGTGCCAGCAGTTTATCGGCAGGGGCCCATGGCTACACCTTC
CDR3aa: CASSLSAGAHGYTF

abundance: few
v_gene: TRBV19
d_gene: NA
j_gene: TRBJ1-1
len: 14
CDR3nt: TGTGCCAGTAGTATAGTGGGGGGGCCAACTGAAGCTTTCTTT
CDR3aa: CASSIVGGPTEAFF

abundance: NA
v_gene: TRBV29-1
d_gene: TRBD1
j_gene: TRBJ2-3
len: 15
CDR3nt: TGCAGCGACCTAGGACAGGACCCGATCACAGATACGCAGTATTTT
CDR3aa: CSDLGQDPITDTQYF

abundance: NA
v_gene: TRBV30
d_gene: TRBD1
j_gene: TRBJ1-3
len: 14
CDR3nt: TGTGCCTGGGGAACAGGGGATCGTGGAAACACCATATATTTT
CDR3aa: CAWGTGDRGNTIYF

abundance: NA
v_gene: TRBV25-1
d_gene: NA
j_gene: TRBJ2-7
len: 14
CDR3nt: TGTGCCAGCAGTGATTCAGGGATCAGGAACGAGCAGTACTTC
CDR3aa: CASSDSGIRNEQYF

abundance: few
v_gene: TRBV7-2
d_gene: NA
j_gene: TRBJ1-1
len: 15
CDR3nt: TGTGCCAGCAGCCTAGACCCGGGACTCATGTCGGAGGCTTTCTTT
CDR3aa: CASSLDPGLMSEAFF

abundance: NA
v_gene: TRBV6-6
d_gene: NA
j_gene: TRBJ1-5
len: 15
CDR3nt: TGTGCCAGCAGTTCGGGGGAGGGTAACAATCAGCCCCAGCATTTT
CDR3aa: CASSSGEGNNQPQHF

abundance: NA
v_gene: TRBV20-1
d_gene: NA
j_gene: TRBJ2-7
len: 14
CDR3nt: TGCAGTGCTAGTTCTGAGCAGGGGTCCCACGAGCAGTACTTC
CDR3aa: CSASSEQGSHEQYF

abundance: few
v_gene: TRBV6-6
d_gene: NA
j_gene: TRBJ1-1
len: 15
CDR3nt: TGTGCCAGCGCTCTCGCAGGGTTCGTTGACACTGAAGCTTTCTTT
CDR3aa: CASALAGFVDTEAFF

abundance: once
v_gene: TRBV6-1
d_gene: NA
j_gene: TRBJ2-2
len: 13
CDR3nt: TGTGCCAGCAGTGAGTCAATTCATGGGGAGCTGTTTTTT
CDR3aa: CASSESIHGELFF

abundance: once
v_gene: TRBV5-1
d_gene: TRBD2
j_gene: TRBJ2-2
len: 16
CDR3nt: TGCGCCAGCAGCTTGGTGGGTAGCGGGAGCCCCGGGGAGCTGTTTTTT
CDR3aa: CASSLVGSGSPGELFF

abundance: NA
v_gene: TRBV7-8
d_gene: NA
j_gene: TRBJ1-1
len: 15
CDR3nt: TGTGCCAGCACCTGGCATAAGGGGTTCTTGACTGAAGCTTTCTTT
CDR3aa: CASTWHKGFLTEAFF

abundance: NA
v_gene: TRBV29-1
d_gene: NA
j_gene: TRBJ1-1
len: 13
CDR3nt: TGCAGCGTTGGGCGGTTGGGGAACACTGAAGCTTTCTTT
CDR3aa: CSVGRLGNTEAFF

abundance: NA
v_gene: TRBV7-9
d_gene: TRBD1
j_gene: TRBJ2-7
len: 14
CDR3nt: TGTGCCAGCAGCTCCCAAGGGACAGGGGGCGAGCAGTACTTC
CDR3aa: CASSSQGTGGEQYF

abundance: NA
v_gene: TRBV6-5
d_gene: NA
j_gene: TRBJ1-2
len: 14
CDR3nt: TGTGCCAGCACCCAGACAGGAGCGAACTATGGCTACACCTTC
CDR3aa: CASTQTGANYGYTF

abundance: NA
v_gene: TRBV6-2/TRBV6-3
d_gene: NA
j_gene: TRBJ2-3
len: 15
CDR3nt: TGTGCCAGCAGTAAGGGACTGGGTATAACGGATACGCAGTATTTT
CDR3aa: CASSKGLGITDTQYF

abundance: NA
v_gene: TRBV19
d_gene: NA
j_gene: TRBJ2-1
len: 14
CDR3nt: TGTGCCAGTAGTATATCTGGGGGGAGAGATGAGCAGTTCTTC
CDR3aa: CASSISGGRDEQFF

abundance: once
v_gene: TRBV28
d_gene: NA
j_gene: TRBJ1-6
len: 16
CDR3nt: TGTGCCAGCAGTTCGATTCCTGGGCAGGGGTGGGGACCCCTCCACTTT
CDR3aa: CASSSIPGQGWGPLHF